A selection of T cell receptor beta chains follows, all from one sample in a study of blood T cell repertoires in COVID-19. The method was immunoSEQ multiplex PCR; TCRdb's version includes in-frame clones alone and lacks a portion of them. The data show over 200,000 clones, around 90% seen once. The specimen was peripheral blood. The receptors come from a man aged 55 to 70 with COVID-19, enrolled during active disease. CDR3s include the opening cysteine and the closing phenylalanine or tryptophan. A D gene is named only where the DNA matches it firmly. Only some rows state a clone size, as once, few, many or a class for expanded clones.

TRBV12-5	TRBJ2-3	.	.	CASGFGGGTDTQYF	TGTGCTAGTGGTTTTGGCGGGGGCACAGATACGCAGTATTTT
TRBV30	TRBJ2-5	.	.	CAWSTTGLQETQYF	TGTGCCTGGAGTACAACAGGACTACAAGAGACCCAGTACTTC
TRBV19	TRBJ2-1	.	.	CASVGGGGQFF	TGTGCCAGTGTAGGAGGGGGCGGGCAGTTCTTC
TRBV25-1	TRBJ1-5	.	.	CASSESSGPQHF	TGTGCCAGCAGTGAATCATCAGGGCCCCAGCATTTT
TRBV7-9	TRBJ2-4	.	.	CASSTIVQQIGVQYF	TGTGCCAGCAGCACCATTGTCCAACAAATTGGAGTTCAGTACTTC
TRBV4-3	TRBJ1-2	.	TRBD1	CASSQAGTGPRGYTF	TGCGCCAGCAGCCAAGCCGGGACAGGGCCTCGAGGCTACACCTTC
TRBV3-1/TRBV3-2	TRBJ1-1	.	.	CASATGNTEAFF	TGTGCCAGCGCGACAGGGAACACTGAAGCTTTCTTT
TRBV18	TRBJ2-7	.	.	CASSPQTPPTYEQYF	TGTGCCAGCTCGCCACAGACACCCCCGACCTACGAGCAGTACTTC
TRBV20-1	TRBJ2-3	once	TRBD2	CSASGAGGNTDTQYF	TGCAGTGCTAGTGGAGCGGGAGGGAACACAGATACGCAGTATTTT
TRBV19	TRBJ2-1	.	TRBD1	CASRPGTAPTSYNEQFF	TGTGCCAGTAGGCCCGGGACAGCTCCTACCTCCTACAATGAGCAGTTCTTC
TRBV27	TRBJ2-2	.	.	CASSLQTNTGELFF	TGTGCCAGCAGTTTACAGACGAACACCGGGGAGCTGTTTTTT
TRBV28	TRBJ1-1	.	.	CASMLGGEGTEAFF	TGTGCCAGCATGTTGGGGGGGGAGGGCACTGAAGCTTTCTTT
TRBV5-1	TRBJ2-7	.	.	CASSLVSGTPPYEQYF	TGCGCCAGCAGCTTGGTTTCCGGGACTCCCCCCTACGAGCAGTACTTC
TRBV2	TRBJ2-2	.	TRBD2	CASSESFSSGIGLFF	TGTGCCAGCAGTGAATCTTTCTCTAGCGGGATAGGGCTGTTTTTT
TRBV6-6	TRBJ1-1	.	.	CASSNSGTEAFF	TGTGCCAGCAGCAATTCGGGGACAGAAGCTTTCTTT
TRBV18	TRBJ2-7	.	.	CASSPSGSVYEQYF	TGTGCCAGCTCACCATCCGGGAGTGTATACGAGCAGTACTTC
TRBV28	TRBJ1-5	once	TRBD1	CASSSPRGRGSNQPQHF	TGTGCCAGCTCGTCCCCCAGGGGGCGAGGGAGCAATCAGCCCCAGCATTTT
TRBV18	TRBJ2-5	.	.	CASSPNYREETQYF	TGTGCCAGCTCACCGAATTACAGGGAAGAGACCCAGTACTTC
TRBV6-5	TRBJ1-5	once	.	CASRGQGTSQPQHF	TGTGCCAGCAGAGGTCAGGGAACGAGTCAGCCCCAGCATTTT
TRBV27	TRBJ1-5	.	TRBD1	CASSLDRGNQPQHF	TGTGCCAGCAGCCTCGACAGGGGCAATCAGCCCCAGCATTTT
TRBV7-2	TRBJ1-1	.	.	CASGYHVGHGEAFF	TGTGCCAGCGGGTACCATGTGGGGCATGGTGAAGCTTTCTTT
TRBV24-1	TRBJ1-5	.	.	CATSDNNSNQPQHF	TGTGCCACCAGTGATAATAATAGCAATCAGCCCCAGCATTTT
TRBV24-1	TRBJ2-7	.	.	CATSDHTGSANEQYF	TGTGCCACCAGTGACCATACAGGCAGCGCGAACGAGCAGTACTTC
TRBV11-3	TRBJ2-7	once	.	CASPWVGVEQYF	TGTGCCAGCCCTTGGGTCGGGGTCGAGCAGTACTTC
TRBV27	TRBJ2-5	.	TRBD2	CASSQTSGRVGETQYF	TGTGCCAGCAGTCAGACTAGCGGGAGAGTTGGGGAGACCCAGTACTTC
TRBV2	TRBJ1-5	.	TRBD1	CASNGQGTSNQPQHF	TGTGCCAGCAATGGACAGGGGACAAGCAATCAGCCCCAGCATTTT
TRBV19	TRBJ1-6	.	TRBD1	CASRPGQVNSPLHF	TGTGCCAGTCGACCGGGACAGGTTAATTCACCCCTCCACTTT